Listed here are 8 T cell receptor beta chains from one sample, sequenced in a study of blood T cell repertoires in COVID-19. Generated by immunoSEQ multiplex PCR, the TCRdb table keeps only in-frame clones and is missing some. Here the sample spans 100,000 or so clones, approximately 89% being singletons. Sequenced: peripheral blood. These receptors came from a man in his 60s with acute or convalescent COVID-19.

This chain links TRBV24-1 with TRBJ2-1; maybe TRBD1 (6 bases). Germline CDR1 and CDR2: KGHDR and SFDVKD. V was pared by 4 bases and J by 5 bases, with 20 bases between. The CDR3 loop spans 17 amino acids. CDR3 protein: CATSDPLDRIGNNEQFF. The CDR3 DNA sequence: TGTGCCACCAGTGACCCCCTTGACAGGATTGGGAACAATGAGCAGTTCTTC.

V usage is TRBV18 and J usage is TRBJ2-5, with 7 bases aligning to TRBD1. With V trimmed by 3 bases and J by 4 bases, 5 bases remained unmatched. Germline V gives CDR1 KGHSH, CDR2 LQKENI. The CDR3 length is 14 residues. CDR3 loop: CASSPRDSGETQYF. DNA for the CDR3: TGTGCCAGCTCACCCCGGGACAGCGGAGAGACCCAGTACTTC.

The rearrangement links TRBV6-2 or TRBV6-3 to TRBJ1-2; perhaps TRBD1 as D (5 bases). Looked up from germline, CDR1 is MNHEY and CDR2 is SVGEGT. Deletions cut 5 bases from V and 7 bases from J, with 11 bases between. CDR3 length equals 12 residues. The CDR3 sequence is CASSKPTAGYTF. For the CDR3, the DNA is TGTGCCAGCAGTAAACCGACAGCTGGCTACACCTTC.

The rearrangement joins TRBV11-2 to TRBJ2-7, with a possible D match to TRBD1 (6 bases). Germline lookup yields CDR1 SGHAT and CDR2 FQNNGV. The V end was cut by 5 bases, the J end by 2 bases, with 16 bases between. This CDR3 is 15 amino acids long. CDR3 in DNA: TGTGCCAGCAGCCCCAACCCCGGGACAACCTACGAGCAGTACGTC. Residues: CASSPNPGTTYEQYV.

The J gene is TRBJ2-7, the V gene TRBV5-1; D not certain. Germline lookup yields CDR1 SGHRS and CDR2 YFSETQ. Between the trimmed V and J ends, which lost 0 bases and 2 bases, there was a span of 15 bases. This CDR3 is 16 amino acids long. CDR3 sequence reads: CASSLDLPITTYEQYF. CDR3 sequence (DNA): TGCGCCAGCAGCTTGGATTTACCGATAACTACCTACGAGCAGTACTTC.

The chain combines TRBV6-5 with TRBJ1-2, with 8 bases fitting TRBD1. The CDR3 runs to 16 residues. Germline V gives CDR1 MNHEY, CDR2 SVGAGI. The ends lost 4 bases at V and 2 bases at J; junction bases unmatched: 9. The CDR3 region is CASSLRQGTSNYGYTF. The CDR3 DNA reads as TGTGCCAGCAGTTTGAGACAGGGGACCTCCAACTATGGCTACACCTTC.

The count of this clone is one. V gene TRBV23-1 combines with J gene TRBJ1-5; 9 nucleotides line up with TRBD1. TRBV23-1 is classed as an ORF, of uncertain function. The CDR3 is 16 residues long. The V segment lost 6 bases and the J segment 6 bases; nucleotides outside the gene matches: 12. CDR3 DNA: TGCGCCAGCAGGGGACAGGGCCGAATATGCACTCAGCCCCAGCATTTT. Its protein product is CASRGQGRICTQPQHF.

This clone was detected only once. The chain uses TRBV5-1 and TRBJ2-5; 11 bases fit TRBD2. This CDR3 has 15 residues. After removal of 7 bases from V and 2 bases from J, the junction contained 7 bases not matched to a gene. CDR1 and CDR2 (germline): SGHRS, YFSETQ. The CDR3: CASSSGLAAQETQYF. CDR3 coding DNA: TGCGCCAGCTCATCGGGACTAGCGGCTCAAGAGACCCAGTACTTC.